This T cell receptor beta chain comes out of a study of T cell repertoires in cytomegalovirus infection. Study findings and constraints: CMV-specific HLA-C-restricted TCR beta clonotypes dominated the ex vivo response.

In its sample, this clonotype was seen many times. Antigen: not known. TCRdb re-called the reads through MiXCR, storing one row per CDR3 protein. This sample has over 150,000 distinct CDR3 sequences; about 18% occur once, and the top ten carry approximately 26%. CDR1 is SGHTA, CDR2 FQGNSA, per germline. V trimming: 1 base; J trimming: 4 bases; junction bases outside the gene matches: 2. The CDR3 runs to 15 residues. V gene TRBV7-2 combines with J gene TRBJ2-2, with 8 bases matching TRBD1. This sequence originates from a human donor in good health (CMV status not recorded). Some clones in this sample may be carry-over from other donors' samples. Material for sequencing was CD8+ T cells from PBMCs. This CDR3 reads CASSLGGQATGELFF. The CDR3 region has the DNA TGTGCCAGCAGCTTAGGGGGACAGGCCACCGGGGAGCTGTTTTTT.